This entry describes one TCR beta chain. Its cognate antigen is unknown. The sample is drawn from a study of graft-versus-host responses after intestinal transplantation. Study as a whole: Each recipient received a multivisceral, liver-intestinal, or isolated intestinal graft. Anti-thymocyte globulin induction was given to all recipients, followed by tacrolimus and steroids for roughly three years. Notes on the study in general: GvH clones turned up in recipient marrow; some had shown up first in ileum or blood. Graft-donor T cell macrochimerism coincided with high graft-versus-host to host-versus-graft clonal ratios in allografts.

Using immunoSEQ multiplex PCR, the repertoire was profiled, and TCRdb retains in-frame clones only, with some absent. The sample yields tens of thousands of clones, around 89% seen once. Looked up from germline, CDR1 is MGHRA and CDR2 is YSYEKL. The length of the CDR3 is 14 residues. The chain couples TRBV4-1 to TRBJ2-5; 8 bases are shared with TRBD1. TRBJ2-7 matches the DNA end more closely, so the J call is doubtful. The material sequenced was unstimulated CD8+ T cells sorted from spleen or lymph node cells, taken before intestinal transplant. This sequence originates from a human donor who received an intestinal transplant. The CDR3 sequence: CASSLGQGTIEQYF. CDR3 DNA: TGCGCCAGCAGCCTCGGACAGGGAACCATCGAGCAGTACTTC.